This T cell receptor (beta chain) was sequenced during a study of shared clonotypes between healthy human individuals. CD8 cells regarded as naive lacked CD45RO, were positively chosen for CCR7, and omitted terminally differentiated effector memory CD45RA+ cells. Generated by immunoSEQ multiplex PCR, the TCRdb table keeps only in-frame clones and is missing some. The data contain 2 million to 2.5 million clones, about 94% of them singletons. A single count supports this clone. The sequenced material came from naive CD8+ T cells sorted from blood. This receptor was taken from a man between 18 and 35 years old in good health.

DNA for the CDR3: TGTGCCAGCAGCCCAGGACAGGGAGGACACACAGATACGCAGTATTTT. This codes for CASSPGQGGHTDTQYF. The V call is TRBV14, the J call TRBJ2-3, with 8 bases lining up with TRBD1. The CDR3 contains 16 residues. Germline V gives CDR1 SGHDN, CDR2 FVKESK. The V and J ends lost 4 bases and 2 bases, in that order; junction bases with no gene match: 8.